A single sample gave rise to the 17 T cell receptor beta chains below, sequenced in a study of blood T cell repertoires in COVID-19. The table came from immunoSEQ multiplex PCR; TCRdb's copy has only in-frame clones and leaves some out. The sample consists of over 200,000 clones, about 90% of them appearing once. The sample comprised peripheral blood. Receptor source: a man younger than 35 with active or convalescent COVID-19.

The J gene is TRBJ2-1, the V gene TRBV24-1; the match to TRBD2 covers 7 bases. The length of the CDR3 is 15 residues. Germline V gives CDR1 KGHDR, CDR2 SFDVKD. Germline trimming cut 3 bases from V and 14 bases from J; bases unmatched to any gene: 15. This chain's CDR3 is CATSDPTTTGREEFF. The CDR3 DNA reads TGTGCCACCAGTGATCCAACGACAACGGGACGGGAGGAGTTCTTC.

This clone was recorded once. J is TRBJ1-2 and V is TRBV6-6; weak D call: TRBD1 (6 bases). Germline CDR1 is MNHNY and CDR2 is SVGAGI (reference sequence). CDR3 length equals 16 residues. The germline V and J ends were trimmed by 1 base and 5 bases, with 17 bases remaining between them. CDR3: CASSYFRDTRHYGYTF. CDR3 in DNA: TGTGCCAGCAGTTACTTTCGGGACACAAGACATTATGGCTACACCTTC.

V and J are TRBV5-1 and TRBJ1-1; 7 nucleotides agree with TRBD1. V shed 4 bases, J shed 0 bases, and the junction held 6 bases outside the gene matches. Per germline, CDR1 SGHRS and CDR2 YFSETQ. The CDR3 is 15 residues long. The CDR3 nucleotides read TGCGCCAGCAGCCCGGGGACAGCCATGAACACTGAAGCTTTCTTT. This encodes CASSPGTAMNTEAFF.

This clone was recorded once. The chain carries TRBV14 and TRBJ1-2; D is undetermined. The germline V gene encodes CDR1 SGHDN and CDR2 FVKESK. The ends were cut back, 5 bases at V and 1 base at J, with 14 bases in the middle. CDR3 size: 15 residues. CDR3 sequence reads: CASSSRGLVNYGYTF. CDR3 bases: TGTGCCAGCAGCAGCCGCGGCTTGGTTAACTATGGCTACACCTTC.

J is TRBJ2-7 and V is TRBV7-2, with TRBD1 as a possible D gene (5 bases). CDR1 is SGHTA, CDR2 FQGNSA, per germline. The V end lost 2 bases, the J end lost 2 bases, and 10 bases lay between the germline ends. CDR3 length: 14 amino acids. CDR3 DNA sequence: TGTGCCAGCAGCTTATCCCCAGGGACCTACGAGCAGTACTTC. Residues: CASSLSPGTYEQYF.

The chain recombines TRBV18 with TRBJ1-1, with TRBD1 as a possible D gene (6 bases). Germline CDR1 and CDR2: KGHSH and LQKENI. The length of the CDR3 is 14 residues. V was trimmed by 6 bases and J by 1 base, leaving 12 bases between them. DNA for the CDR3: TGTGCCAGCTCTACGGACAGAAAGAACACTGAAGCTTTCTTT. This encodes CASSTDRKNTEAFF.

Notes on this clone: Other DNA sequences in this specimen translate into the identical CDR3. The chain couples TRBV19 to TRBJ2-7; 10 bases line up with TRBD1. This CDR3 comprises 13 residues. Germline lookup yields CDR1 LNHDA and CDR2 SQIVND (reference sequence). J lost 2 bases, V lost 5 bases, and 0 bases had no gene match. The CDR3 loop reads CASSGTGAYEQYF. Written as DNA, the CDR3 is TGTGCCAGTAGTGGGACAGGGGCCTACGAGCAGTACTTC.

The chain links TRBV9 to TRBJ2-2; TRBD2 matches 8 bases. Germline V gives CDR1 SGDLS, CDR2 YYNGEE. The CDR3 spans 15 residues. The trim removed 4 bases at V and 3 bases at J, leaving 5 bases unmatched. The CDR3 protein is CASSPSGSHTGELFF. Written as DNA, the CDR3 is TGTGCCAGCAGCCCCAGCGGGAGCCACACCGGGGAGCTGTTTTTT.

This chain joins TRBV7-8 and TRBJ1-3; TRBD1 aligns across 7 bases. CDR1 and CDR2 from the germline V gene are SGHVS and FQNEAQ. This CDR3 is built from 19 residues. Trimming removed 0 bases from V and 7 bases from J; junction bases left unmatched: 18. The CDR3 here is CASSLARGNRDGNANTIYF. The CDR3 coding sequence is TGTGCCAGCAGCTTAGCCAGGGGGAACAGGGACGGAAACGCGAACACCATATATTTT.

The chain employs TRBV7-9 and TRBJ2-7; D possibly corresponds to TRBD1 (6 bases). Germline V CDR1 and CDR2: SEHNR, FQNEAQ (reference sequence). This CDR3 spans 17 amino acids. Between the trimmed V and J ends, which lost 0 bases and 6 bases, there was a span of 21 bases. The CDR3 sequence: CASSLAQGVEVIREQYF. CDR3 sequence (DNA): TGTGCCAGCAGCTTAGCACAGGGTGTCGAAGTTATCCGCGAGCAGTACTTC.

The chain is built from TRBV2 and TRBJ2-3; 9 bases match TRBD1. The CDR3 spans 14 residues. Unmatched junction bases numbered 4, after V lost 7 bases and J lost 2 bases. Germline V gene lookup returns CDR1 SNHLY and CDR2 FYNNEI. For the CDR3, the DNA is TGTGCCAGCACTCGGACAGGGGTCACAGATACGCAGTATTTT. It is translated as CASTRTGVTDTQYF.

The chain recombines TRBV27 with TRBJ2-1; D is unresolved. V lost 3 bases, J lost 7 bases, and 10 bases lay in between. From germline, CDR1 is MNHEY and CDR2 SMNVEV (reference sequence). CDR3 length equals 13 residues. The CDR3 region is CASSFGIINEQFF. In DNA, the CDR3 is TGTGCCAGCAGTTTTGGCATCATTAATGAGCAGTTCTTC.

The chain employs TRBV7-9 and TRBJ1-1, with 10 nucleotides matching TRBD1. The CDR3 has 17 amino acids. Trimming cost V 1 base and J 3 bases; bases outside gene matches: 8. Looked up from germline, CDR1 is SEHNR and CDR2 is FQNEAQ (reference sequence). CDR3 loop: CASSLGVRDRGHTEAFF. The DNA for the CDR3 is TGTGCCAGCAGCTTAGGCGTGAGGGACAGGGGACACACTGAAGCTTTCTTT.

This chain joins TRBV27 and TRBJ1-5; 11 bases match TRBD1. Trimming removed 5 bases from V and 4 bases from J; junction bases left unmatched: 4. CDR3 length: 15 residues. Germline assignment: CDR1 MNHEY and CDR2 SMNVEV (reference sequence). The CDR3 protein is CASSLGTGGNQPQHF. CDR3 sequence (DNA): TGTGCCAGCAGTCTGGGGACAGGGGGAAATCAGCCCCAGCATTTT.

The gene calls are TRBV19 and TRBJ1-1, with TRBD1 matching over 9 bases. Trimming cost V 5 bases and J 4 bases; bases outside gene matches: 8. The length of the CDR3 is 15 residues. Germline values: CDR1 LNHDA, CDR2 SQIVND (reference sequence). The CDR3 nucleotides read TGTGCCAGTAGTTCGTGGACAGGGGTGGCCACTGAAGCTTTCTTT. Translating it yields CASSSWTGVATEAFF. Full variable domain (rest looked up from reference TRBV19 and TRBJ1-1): DGGITQSPKYLFRKEGQNVTLSCEQNLNHDAMYWYRQDPGQGLRLIYYSQIVNDFQKGDIAEGYSVSREKKESFPLTVTSAQKNPTAFYLCASSSWTGVATEAFFGQGTRLTVV.

The chain recombines TRBV11-2 with TRBJ1-1, with D hard to call. The CDR3 covers 12 residues. Germline V gene lookup returns CDR1 SGHAT and CDR2 FQNNGV. The V end lost 6 bases, the J end lost 6 bases, and 11 bases lay between the germline ends. This CDR3 reads CASREEYSEAFF. The CDR3, as DNA: TGTGCCAGCAGGGAGGAGTATTCTGAAGCTTTCTTT.

The chain joins TRBV28 to TRBJ1-1; D is perhaps TRBD1 (5 bases). V was shortened by 9 bases and J by 3 bases, with 20 bases between the two germline ends. The CDR3 runs 15 residues. The V gene's germline CDR1 is MDHEN and CDR2 SYDVKM. CDR3 in amino acids: CASYMGQFGYTEAFF. The DNA for the CDR3 is TGTGCCAGTTATATGGGGCAGTTTGGGTACACTGAAGCTTTCTTT.